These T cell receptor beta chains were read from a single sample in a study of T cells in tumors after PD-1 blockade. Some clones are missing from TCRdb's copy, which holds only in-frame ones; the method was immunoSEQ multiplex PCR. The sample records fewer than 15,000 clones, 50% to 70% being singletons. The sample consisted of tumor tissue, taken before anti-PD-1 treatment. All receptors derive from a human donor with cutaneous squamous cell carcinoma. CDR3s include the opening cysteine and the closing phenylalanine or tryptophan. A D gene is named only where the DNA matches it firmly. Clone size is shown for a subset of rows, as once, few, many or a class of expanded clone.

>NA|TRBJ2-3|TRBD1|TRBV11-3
TGTGCCAGCAGCTTAGTAGAAGGACAGGTCACAGATACGCAGTATTTT
CASSLVEGQVTDTQYF
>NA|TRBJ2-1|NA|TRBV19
TGTGCCAGTAGGGCTGCGCTCTACAATGAGCAGTTCTTC
CASRAALYNEQFF
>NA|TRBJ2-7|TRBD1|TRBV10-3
TGTGCCATCAGTGAGTCGGGACAGGGGCGTCGAGAGCAGTACTTC
CAISESGQGRREQYF
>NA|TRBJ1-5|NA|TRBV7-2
TGTGCCAGCAGCTTAGGTGGGGGGCTTCAGCCCCAGCATTTT
CASSLGGGLQPQHF
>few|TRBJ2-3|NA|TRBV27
TGTGCCAGCAGTTTAGATCTCGATTATACGCAGTATTTT
CASSLDLDYTQYF
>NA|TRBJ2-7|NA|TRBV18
TGTGCCAGCTCACCAGACAGCCTTTCCTACGAGCAGTACTTC
CASSPDSLSYEQYF
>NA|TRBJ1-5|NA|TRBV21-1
TGTGCCAGCAGCAAAGCGCTGGAGACAGGGGACCAGCCCCAGCATTTT
CASSKALETGDQPQHF
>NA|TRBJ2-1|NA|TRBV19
TGTGCCAGTAGTATCGCGGAGGGATCGGGGACAGAATACAATGAGCAGTTCTTC
CASSIAEGSGTEYNEQFF
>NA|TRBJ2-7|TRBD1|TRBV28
TGTGCCAGCAGTCGTACAGGGGGCCGTGACGAGCAGTACTTC
CASSRTGGRDEQYF
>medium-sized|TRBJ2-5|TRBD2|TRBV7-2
TGTGCCAGCAGCTCGCTAGCGGGCACGGAGACCCAGTACTTC
CASSSLAGTETQYF
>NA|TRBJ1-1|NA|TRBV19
TGTGCCAGTAGTCAGGGAGCAGTCGAAGCTTTCTTT
CASSQGAVEAFF
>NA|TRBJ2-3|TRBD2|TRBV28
TGTGCCAGCAGGAGCGGGAGGGAGAAAGATACGCAGTATTTT
CASRSGREKDTQYF
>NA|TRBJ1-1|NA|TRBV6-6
TGTGCCACACAAGACACTGAAGCTTTCTTT
CATQDTEAFF
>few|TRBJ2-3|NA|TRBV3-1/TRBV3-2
TGTGCCAGCAGCCAAACCTCCACCACCTATACGCAGTATTTT
CASSQTSTTYTQYF
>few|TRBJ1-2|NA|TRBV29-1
TGCAGCGCTGGGGCGGCGGGCGATGGCTACACCTTC
CSAGAAGDGYTF
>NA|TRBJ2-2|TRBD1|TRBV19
TGTGCCAGTAGGGCGACAGGGGAACTAATTACGAACACCGGGGAGCTGTTTTTT
CASRATGELITNTGELFF
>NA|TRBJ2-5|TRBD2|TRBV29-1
TGCAGCGTTGGGGGACTAGTAGAGACCCAGTACTTC
CSVGGLVETQYF
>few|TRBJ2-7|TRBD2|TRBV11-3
TGTGCCAGCAGCCCTGGCGCTAGCGGGGGCTACGAGCAGTACTTC
CASSPGASGGYEQYF
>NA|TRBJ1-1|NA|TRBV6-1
TGTGCCAGCAGTGAAGCGGGAGGGTATATAGCTTTCTTT
CASSEAGGYIAFF
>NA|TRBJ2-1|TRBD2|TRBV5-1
TGCGCCAGCAGCCTTGGACTAGCGGGGAACAATGAGCAGTTCTTC
CASSLGLAGNNEQFF
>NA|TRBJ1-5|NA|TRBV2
TGTGCCAGCAGTGTCGGGGGGTCGCGCAATCAGCCCCAGCATTTT
CASSVGGSRNQPQHF
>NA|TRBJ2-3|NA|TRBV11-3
TGTGCCAGCAGCTTAGGGGGAACGACAGATACGCAGTATTTT
CASSLGGTTDTQYF
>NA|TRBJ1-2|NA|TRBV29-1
TGCAGCGTTGAAGAGGTCGGTGGCTACACCTTC
CSVEEVGGYTF
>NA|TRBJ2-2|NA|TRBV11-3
TGTGCCAGCAGCCTCGGACACCTGACCGGGGAGCTGTTTTTT
CASSLGHLTGELFF
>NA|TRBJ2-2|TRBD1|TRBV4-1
TGCGCCAGCAGCCAAGGACAGGGACACAGTCCGAACACCGGGGAGCTGTTTTTT
CASSQGQGHSPNTGELFF
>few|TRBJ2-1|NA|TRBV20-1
TGCAGTGCTAGATTCCGGGATGAGCAGTTCTTC
CSARFRDEQFF
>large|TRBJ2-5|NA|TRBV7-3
TGTGCCAGCAGCTTAGGACGCGGGGGCGGGCAAGAGACCCAGTACTTC
CASSLGRGGGQETQYF
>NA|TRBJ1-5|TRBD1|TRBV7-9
TGTGCCAGCAGCTTAGGGGACAGGGGAATTGATCAGCCCCAGCATTTT
CASSLGDRGIDQPQHF
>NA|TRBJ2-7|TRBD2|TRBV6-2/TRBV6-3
TGTGCCAGCAGTCAGCGGGGCAACTCCTACGAGCAGTACTTC
CASSQRGNSYEQYF
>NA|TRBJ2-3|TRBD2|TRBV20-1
TGCAGTGCTAGTTGGCGGGAGGACTACACAGATACGCAGTATTTT
CSASWREDYTDTQYF
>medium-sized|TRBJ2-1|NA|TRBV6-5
TGTGCCAGCAGCCCCCAGAGCGCGCCCGGGAATGAGCAGTTCTTC
CASSPQSAPGNEQFF
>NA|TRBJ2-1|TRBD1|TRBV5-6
TGTGCCAGCAGTACCCCGGCAGGGGGCAGGTACAATGAGCAGTTCTTC
CASSTPAGGRYNEQFF
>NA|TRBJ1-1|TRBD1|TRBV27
TGTGCCAGCAGCCGGGGACAGCGCTTTGAAGCTTTCTTT
CASSRGQRFEAFF
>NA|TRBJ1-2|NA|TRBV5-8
TGTGCCAGCACCTTCCCAGGGAGCTATGGCTACACCTTC
CASTFPGSYGYTF
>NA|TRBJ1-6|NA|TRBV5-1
TGCGCCAGCAGGAATGATGGGGATTATAATTCACCCCTCCACTTT
CASRNDGDYNSPLHF
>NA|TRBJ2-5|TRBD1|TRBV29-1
TGCAGCGTTTCGGACAGGCCATTGGAGACCCAGTACTTC
CSVSDRPLETQYF
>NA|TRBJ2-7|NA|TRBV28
TGTGCCAGCAGCGGCCGCTCCTACGAGCAGTACTTC
CASSGRSYEQYF
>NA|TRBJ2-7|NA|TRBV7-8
TGTGCCAGCAGCTTTAATCCAGGGACCTACGAGCAGTACTTC
CASSFNPGTYEQYF
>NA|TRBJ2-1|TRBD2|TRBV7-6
TGTGCCAGCAGCCACCTTAGCGGGGATGTGGAGCAGTTCTTC
CASSHLSGDVEQFF
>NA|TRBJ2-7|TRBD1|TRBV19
TGTGCCAGCGGGGACAGTATCTACGAGCAGTACTTC
CASGDSIYEQYF
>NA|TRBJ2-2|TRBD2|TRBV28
TGTGCCAGCAGTTTAGTGACTAGCGGGAGGTATACCGGGGAGCTGTTTTTT
CASSLVTSGRYTGELFF
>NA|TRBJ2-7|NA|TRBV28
TGTGCCAGCAGTTTTTATCGGGCGGCGCCGGGGTTATTCGGGAGTGGAAACGAGCAGTACTTC
CASSFYRAAPGLFGSGNEQYF
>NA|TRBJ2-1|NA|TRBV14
TGTGCCAGCAAAGCCCAGACTTCCTACAATGAGCAGTTCTTC
CASKAQTSYNEQFF
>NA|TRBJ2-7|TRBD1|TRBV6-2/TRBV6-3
TGTGCCAGCAGTTACTCGATCGGCTTTCCCTCCGGGGACAGATTCTACGAGCAGTACTTC
CASSYSIGFPSGDRFYEQYF
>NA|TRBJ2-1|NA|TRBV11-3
TGTGCCAGTCAAGCGGGTCCCTACAATGAGCAGTTCTTC
CASQAGPYNEQFF
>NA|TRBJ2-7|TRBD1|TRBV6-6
TGTGCCAGCAGTTCCAATACAGGGGGCGAGCAGTACTTC
CASSSNTGGEQYF
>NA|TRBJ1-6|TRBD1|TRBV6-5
TGTGCCAGCAGCGCAATAGGACAGGCTAATTCACCCCTCCACTTT
CASSAIGQANSPLHF
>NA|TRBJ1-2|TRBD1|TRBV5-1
TGCGCCAGCAGCTTGGGCAGGGGGGATGGCTATGGCTACACCTTC
CASSLGRGDGYGYTF
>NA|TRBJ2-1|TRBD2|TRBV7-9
TGTGCCAGCAGAGTAAGCGGGGAGGGTCAAGACAATGAGCAGTTCTTC
CASRVSGEGQDNEQFF
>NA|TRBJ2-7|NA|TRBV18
TGTGCCAGCTCACCACCGGCACAGGGACCCTACGAGCAGTACTTC
CASSPPAQGPYEQYF
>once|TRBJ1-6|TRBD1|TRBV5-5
TGTGCCAGCAGCTTGGGTCAGGGGGGTAATTCACCCCTCCACTTT
CASSLGQGGNSPLHF
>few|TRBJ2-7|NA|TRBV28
TGTGCCAGCAGTAGTAGCAACTACGAGCAGTACTTC
CASSSSNYEQYF
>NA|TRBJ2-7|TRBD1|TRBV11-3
TGTGCCAGCAGCGAGGGACAGGGGACCCACGAGCAGTACTTC
CASSEGQGTHEQYF
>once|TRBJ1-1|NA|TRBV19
TGTGCCAGTACCCCCTTCGGGTCCGGGGTGAACACTGAAGCTTTCTTT
CASTPFGSGVNTEAFF
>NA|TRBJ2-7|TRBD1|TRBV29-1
TGCAGCGTTGAAGTAGACAGGGGGAGCAACGAGCAGTACTTC
CSVEVDRGSNEQYF
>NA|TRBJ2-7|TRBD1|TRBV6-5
TGTGCCAGCAGGCCAGGGGGCCGTGGCTACGAGCAGTACTTC
CASRPGGRGYEQYF
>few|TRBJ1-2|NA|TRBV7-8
TGTGCCAGCACCATTACCGGGACCCCAGATGGCTACACCTTC
CASTITGTPDGYTF
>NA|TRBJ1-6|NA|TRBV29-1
TGCAGCGTTCATGACGGGAGCTCCTATAATTCACCCCTCCACTTT
CSVHDGSSYNSPLHF
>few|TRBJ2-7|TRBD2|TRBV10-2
TGCGCCAGCACTGGGGGACTAGGCTACGAGCAGTACTTC
CASTGGLGYEQYF
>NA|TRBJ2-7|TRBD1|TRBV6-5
TGTGCCAGCAGTTCTCGGACAGGCACCTACGAGCAGTACTTC
CASSSRTGTYEQYF